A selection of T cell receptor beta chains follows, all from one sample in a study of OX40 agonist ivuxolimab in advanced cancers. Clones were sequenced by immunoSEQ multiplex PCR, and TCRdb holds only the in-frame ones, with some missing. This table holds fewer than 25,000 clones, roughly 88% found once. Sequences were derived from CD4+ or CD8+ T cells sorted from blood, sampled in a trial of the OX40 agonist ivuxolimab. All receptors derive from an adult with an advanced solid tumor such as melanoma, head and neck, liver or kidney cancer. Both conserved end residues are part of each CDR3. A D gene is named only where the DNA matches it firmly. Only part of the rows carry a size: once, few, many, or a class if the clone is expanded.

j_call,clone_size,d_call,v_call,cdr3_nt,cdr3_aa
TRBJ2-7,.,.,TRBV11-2,TGTGCCAGCAGCTTAGGTCTCCTGGGGGCCAACGAGCAGTACTTC,CASSLGLLGANEQYF
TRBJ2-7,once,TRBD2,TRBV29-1,TGCAGCGTTGGGCTAGCGGGGGGCTACGAGCAGTACTTC,CSVGLAGGYEQYF
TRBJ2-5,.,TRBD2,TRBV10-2,TGCGCCAGCAGTGAGCTCCGGGTAGCGGGATACGAGACCCAGTACTTC,CASSELRVAGYETQYF
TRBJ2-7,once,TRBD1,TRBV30,TGTGCCTGGAGTGCCCGGACAGGGGGCTATCACTCCTACGAGCAGTACTTC,CAWSARTGGYHSYEQYF
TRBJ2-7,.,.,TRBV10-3,TGTGCCATCAGTGAGGCGTCTCCAGGGCCGGTGGGGGAGCAGTACTTC,CAISEASPGPVGEQYF
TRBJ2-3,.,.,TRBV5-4,TGTGCCAGCAGCTTGGATCCCGATCCCGGCCCCACAGATACGCAGTATTTT,CASSLDPDPGPTDTQYF
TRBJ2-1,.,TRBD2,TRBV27,TGTGCCAGCACCCCCCGGGGCGGCGGGAGCAATGAGCAGTTCTTC,CASTPRGGGSNEQFF
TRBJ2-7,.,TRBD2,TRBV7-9,TGTGCCAGCAGCTCTCCGGTGGGTAGCGGGAGGGATTTAAACTACGAGCAGTACTTC,CASSSPVGSGRDLNYEQYF
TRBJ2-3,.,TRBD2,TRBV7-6,TGTGCCAGCAGCCTACTAGCGGCCACAGATACGCAGTATTTT,CASSLLAATDTQYF
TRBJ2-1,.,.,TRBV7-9,TGTGCCAGCAGCTTAGTGGGGCACTATGTAAATGAGCAGTTCTTC,CASSLVGHYVNEQFF
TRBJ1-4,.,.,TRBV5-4,TGTGCCAGCAGCACAGGGTTGTTTAACGAAAAACTGTTTTTT,CASSTGLFNEKLFF
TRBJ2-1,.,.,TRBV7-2,TGTGCCAGCAGTTATAATGGGCCCTACAATGAGCAGTTCTTC,CASSYNGPYNEQFF
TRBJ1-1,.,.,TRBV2,TGTGCCAGCAGTGAAAGGCAGATGAACACTGAAGCTTTCTTT,CASSERQMNTEAFF
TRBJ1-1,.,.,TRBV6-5,TGTGCCAGCAGCTTCAAGGGCGAGGCTGAAGCTTTCTTT,CASSFKGEAEAFF
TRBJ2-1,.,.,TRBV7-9,TGTGCCAGCAGCTCACCAGTAGAAACAGTACAGTCCTACAATGAGCAGTTCTTC,CASSSPVETVQSYNEQFF
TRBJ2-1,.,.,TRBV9,TGTGCCAGCAGCGGACCGTTGTTGGAAGGTACTTACAATGAGCAGTTCTTC,CASSGPLLEGTYNEQFF
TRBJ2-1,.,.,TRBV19,TGTGCCAGTAGTATTGCCCACGAGCAGTTCTTC,CASSIAHEQFF
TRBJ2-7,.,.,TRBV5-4,TGTGCCAGCAGCATAGTGGGGAGCTCCTACGAGCAGTACTTC,CASSIVGSSYEQYF
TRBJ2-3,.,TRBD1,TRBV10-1,TGCGCCAGCAGTGGGACGACAGGGATTGGCACAGATACGCAGTATTTT,CASSGTTGIGTDTQYF
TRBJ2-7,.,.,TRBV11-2,TGTGCCAGCAGCTTCGAACCTGCCTGCGAGCAGTACTTC,CASSFEPACEQYF
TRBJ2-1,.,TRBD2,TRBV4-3,TGCGCCAGCAGCCCGAGGACTAGCGGGAGTAGCTATGAGCAGTTCTTC,CASSPRTSGSSYEQFF
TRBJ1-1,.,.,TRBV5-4,TGTGCCAGCAGCTTGTCGCTCACTGAAGCTTTCTTT,CASSLSLTEAFF